Below are 22 T cell receptor beta chains sequenced from a single sample in a study of T cell repertoires in cytomegalovirus infection. These receptors have no identified antigens. One entry per CDR3 protein, called by TCRdb with MiXCR from the reads. This repertoire shows about 480,000 distinct CDR3 sequences, roughly a third found once; its top ten account for 17%. Sample: cultured PBMCs, taken from culture after CMV antigen stimulation. The receptors shown here come from a human donor in good health (CMV status not recorded). Some clones in this sample may be carry-over from other donors' samples.

The chain combines TRBV19 with TRBJ2-3; possibly TRBD1 for D (6 bases). The CDR3 has 12 residues. V lost 5 bases, J lost 8 bases, and 11 bases lay in between. Germline V lookup: CDR1 LNHDA, CDR2 SQIVND (reference sequence). CDR3 DNA sequence: TGTGCCAGTAGTCCCCAGGGGTTTACGCAGTATTTT. The encoded protein is CASSPQGFTQYF.

The genes are TRBV7-8 and TRBJ2-1; 10 nucleotides agree with TRBD2. V was pared by 3 bases and J by 5 bases, with 4 bases of the junction left unmatched. Germline lookup yields CDR1 SGHVS and CDR2 FQNEAQ. The CDR3 is 15 residues long. The CDR3 sequence is CASSFWTSGNNEQFF. CDR3 sequence (DNA): TGTGCCAGCAGCTTCTGGACTAGCGGAAACAATGAGCAGTTCTTC.

Only a few counts were recorded for this clonotype. The genes are TRBV7-9 and TRBJ2-1; 13 nucleotides agree with TRBD2. Germline CDR1 SEHNR, CDR2 FQNEAQ (reference sequence). The CDR3 extends over 16 amino acids. V shed 8 bases, J shed 3 bases, and the junction held 7 bases outside the gene matches. The CDR3 loop is CASSGGLAGYYNEQFF. The CDR3 coding sequence is TGTGCCAGCTCCGGGGGACTAGCGGGATACTACAATGAGCAGTTCTTC.

This sequence joins TRBV5-5 and TRBJ2-5, with 12 bases lining up with TRBD1. V lost 2 bases, J lost 4 bases, and 6 bases stayed unmatched. The CDR3 contains 16 residues. Per the germline V gene, CDR1 is SGHKS and CDR2 is YYEKEE (reference sequence). In nucleotides, the CDR3 is TGTGCCAGCAGCTTCGGGACAGGGGGCTTAGGAGAGACCCAGTACTTC. Translated, it gives CASSFGTGGLGETQYF.

The gene calls are TRBV7-2 and TRBJ2-6; TRBD1 might be the D (6 bases). Germline-derived CDR1 and CDR2 are SGHTA and FQGNSA. This CDR3 contains 19 residues. V was shortened by 1 base and J by 0 bases, with 16 bases between the two germline ends. The CDR3 DNA is TGTGCCAGCAGCTTAGTCAGGGGTCGGTTCCTCTCTGGGGCCAACGTCCTGACTTTC. It specifies CASSLVRGRFLSGANVLTF.

This clonotype was picked up one time. The J gene is TRBJ2-1, the V gene TRBV6-5; D gene uncertain. There are 11 residues in the CDR3. V gave up 6 bases and J gave up 9 bases, with 9 bases separating them. CDR1 and CDR2 (germline): MNHEY, SVGAGI. CDR3 amino acids: CASRSSPEQFF. The DNA for the CDR3 is TGTGCCAGCAGATCAAGCCCTGAGCAGTTCTTC.

This clonotype occurred a few times. The rearrangement uses TRBV7-9 and TRBJ2-7; 8 bases agree with TRBD1. Germline V CDR1 and CDR2: SEHNR, FQNEAQ (reference sequence). The CDR3 covers 15 residues. J was trimmed by 5 bases and V by 5 bases; bases with no gene match: 11. CDR3 coding DNA: TGTGCCAGCAGCGCCCCCGGACAGGGAGCCCACGAGCAGTACTTC. Protein: CASSAPGQGAHEQYF.

The rearrangement links TRBV19 to TRBJ1-2, with D possibly matching TRBD1 (5 bases). This CDR3 is built from 14 residues. Germline-derived CDR1 and CDR2 are LNHDA and SQIVND (reference sequence). V lost 6 bases and J 8 bases, leaving 19 bases between the germline ends. This chain's CDR3 is CASRPLNRRWGYTF. The CDR3 region has the DNA TGTGCCAGTAGACCACTGAACAGGCGATGGGGCTACACCTTC.

The table lists this clonotype with a few counts. The rearrangement joins TRBV4-1 to TRBJ2-7; D is undetermined. CDR1 and CDR2 (germline): MGHRA, YSYEKL. The CDR3 length is 13 residues. Trimming pared 0 bases from V and 3 bases from J, leaving 6 bases between. CDR3: CASSQDESYEQYV. The CDR3 nucleotides read TGCGCCAGCAGCCAAGACGAAAGCTACGAGCAGTACGTC.

This clonotype was detected a few times. J is TRBJ1-1 and V is TRBV12-3 or TRBV12-4; D possibly corresponds to TRBD1 (5 bases). The CDR3 contains 14 residues. V gave up 6 bases and J gave up 4 bases, with 15 bases separating them. This chain's CDR3 is CASSYRRVSTEAFF. The CDR3 bases are TGTGCCAGCAGCTACCGCAGGGTGAGCACTGAAGCTTTCTTT.

CDR3 bases: TGTGCCAGCAGCTTAACTCGGGAGTCCTACAATGAGCAGTTCTTC. Its translation: CASSLTRESYNEQFF. The chain carries TRBV11-2 and TRBJ2-1, with D possibly being TRBD2 (6 bases). The CDR3 spans 15 residues. Trimming shortened V by 2 bases and J by 1 base, and 9 bases separated the two germline ends. CDR1 and CDR2 (germline): SGHAT, FQNNGV.

This clonotype was seen more than once but under ten times. The chain joins TRBV11-2 to TRBJ2-5; TRBD2 might be the D (6 bases). From germline, CDR1 is SGHAT and CDR2 FQNNGV. This CDR3 spans 15 amino acids. V lost 6 bases and J lost 6, with 20 bases in between. The CDR3 DNA follows: TGTGCCAGCAGTGGTATCTTCGGGGGAGAAAAGACCCAGTACTTC. Translating gives CASSGIFGGEKTQYF.

This chain links TRBV7-9 with TRBJ2-1, with unresolved D. In germline, CDR1 is SEHNR, CDR2 FQNEAQ (reference sequence). V lost 1 base, J lost 8 bases, and 12 bases lay in between. This CDR3 comprises 14 residues. CDR3 amino acids: CASSLGSGFHEQFF. The DNA of the CDR3 is TGTGCCAGCAGCTTAGGATCTGGCTTCCATGAGCAGTTCTTC. The full variable domain, with the rest looked up from reference TRBV7-9 and TRBJ2-1, is DTGVSQNPRHKITKRGQNVTFRCDPISEHNRLYWYRQTLGQGPEFLTYFQNEAQLEKSRLLSDRFSAERPKGSFSTLEIQRTEQGDSAMYLCASSLGSGFHEQFFGPGTRLTVL.

There are many counts of this clonotype. This chain links TRBV7-2 with TRBJ1-2; no definite D call. The germline V gene encodes CDR1 SGHTA and CDR2 FQGNSA. This CDR3 is built from 13 residues. With 3 bases removed from V and 7 bases from J, the gap between germline ends came to 12 bases. The CDR3 loop reads CASSFDPNSGYTF. The CDR3 DNA follows: TGTGCCAGCAGCTTCGACCCTAACAGTGGCTACACCTTC. Combining the CDR3 with reference TRBV7-2 and TRBJ1-2 gives the whole variable domain GAGVSQSPSNKVTEKGKDVELRCDPISGHTALYWYRQSLGQGLEFLIYFQGNSAPDKSGLPSDRFSAERTGGSVSTLTIQRTQQEDSAVYLCASSFDPNSGYTFGSGTRLTVV.

This chain links TRBV5-5 with TRBJ1-2, with a possible D match to TRBD1 (5 bases). Germline V CDR1 and CDR2: SGHKS, YYEKEE (reference sequence). Trimming left V 6 bases short and J 2 bases short, with 8 bases between. The CDR3 loop spans 12 amino acids. The CDR3, as DNA: TGTGCCAGCACCAAGGGGAACTATGGCTACACCTTC. This encodes CASTKGNYGYTF.

The sample holds a few counts of this clonotype. The chain uses TRBV25-1 and TRBJ1-2; the match to TRBD1 covers 7 bases. Trimming cost V 2 bases and J 2 bases; bases outside gene matches: 8. Germline V gives CDR1 MGHDK, CDR2 SYGVNS. CDR3 length equals 16 residues. The CDR3 DNA reads as TGTGCCAGCAGTGAAGGGGACAGCGATAGGAACTATGGCTACACCTTC. Its translation is CASSEGDSDRNYGYTF.

The rearrangement uses TRBV6-5 and TRBJ2-3; D gene unclear. V was cut by 2 bases and J by 1 base, with 7 bases left in between. The germline gives CDR1 MNHEY, CDR2 SVGAGI. The CDR3 consists of 14 residues. The CDR3 protein is CASSYLLRTDTQYF. The CDR3 DNA reads as TGTGCCAGCAGTTACCTCCTCCGCACAGATACGCAGTATTTT.

The rearrangement uses TRBV11-2 and TRBJ2-5; 14 bases are a match to TRBD2. Germline values: CDR1 SGHAT, CDR2 FQNNGV. The CDR3 runs 16 residues. V shed 7 bases and J 4 bases; nucleotides not matched to a gene: 8. The CDR3 sequence is CASTGTSGSFVETQYF. The CDR3 region has the DNA TGTGCCAGCACCGGGACTAGCGGGAGTTTTGTAGAGACCCAGTACTTC.

J is TRBJ1-2 and V is TRBV20-1; TRBD1 matches at 8 bases. CDR3 size: 16 residues. CDR1 is DFQATT and CDR2 is SNEGSKA in the germline V gene (reference sequence). V lost 1 base and J lost 5; bases outside the gene matches: 12. Here the CDR3 reads CSARGRVDRGSYGYTF. CDR3 nucleotides: TGCAGTGCTAGAGGTCGGGTCGACAGGGGAAGTTATGGCTACACCTTC.

This clonotype has ten or more counts. The J gene is TRBJ2-7, the V gene TRBV7-2, with 7 bases matching TRBD2. This CDR3 is built from 14 residues. Germline loops: CDR1 SGHTA, CDR2 FQGNSA. The ends lost 5 bases at V and 3 bases at J; junction bases unmatched: 7. CDR3 sequence (DNA): TGTGCCAGCAGCCACTCCCCGGGGGGCTACGAGCAGTACTTC. Encoded protein: CASSHSPGGYEQYF.

The CDR3 protein is CASSPTGGRQETQYF. For the CDR3, the DNA is TGTGCCAGCAGCCCCACAGGGGGCCGGCAAGAGACCCAGTACTTC. The chain is built from TRBV6-5 and TRBJ2-5, with 9 positions matching TRBD1. The germline V gene has CDR1 MNHEY and CDR2 SVGAGI. The CDR3 length is 15 residues. With 6 bases clipped from V and 2 bases from J, the junction kept 7 bases outside the gene matches.

This clonotype appeared a few times. V and J are TRBV6-1 and TRBJ1-2, with no clear D. CDR1 is MNHNS, CDR2 SASEGT, per germline. There are 13 residues in the CDR3. Trimming stripped 5 bases from V and 3 bases from J, with 10 bases between. CDR3 protein: CASSPRTDYGYTF. CDR3 coding DNA: TGTGCCAGCAGTCCTAGGACCGACTATGGCTACACCTTC.